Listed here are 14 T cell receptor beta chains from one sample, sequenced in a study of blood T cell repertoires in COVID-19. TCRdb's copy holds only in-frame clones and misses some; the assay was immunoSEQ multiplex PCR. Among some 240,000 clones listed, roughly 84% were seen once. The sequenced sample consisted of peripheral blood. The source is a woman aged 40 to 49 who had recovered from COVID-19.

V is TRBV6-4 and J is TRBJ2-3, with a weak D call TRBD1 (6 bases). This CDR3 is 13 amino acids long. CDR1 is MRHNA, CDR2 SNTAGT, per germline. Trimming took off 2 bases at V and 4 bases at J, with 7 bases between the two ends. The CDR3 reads CASSDEGADTQYF. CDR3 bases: TGTGCCAGCAGTGACGAGGGGGCAGATACGCAGTATTTT.

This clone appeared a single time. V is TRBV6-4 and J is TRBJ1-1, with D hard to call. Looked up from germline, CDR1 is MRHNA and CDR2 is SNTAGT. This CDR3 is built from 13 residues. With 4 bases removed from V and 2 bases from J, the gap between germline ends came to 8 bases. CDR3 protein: CASSARLNTEAFF. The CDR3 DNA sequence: TGTGCCAGCAGTGCCAGGCTAAACACTGAAGCTTTCTTT.

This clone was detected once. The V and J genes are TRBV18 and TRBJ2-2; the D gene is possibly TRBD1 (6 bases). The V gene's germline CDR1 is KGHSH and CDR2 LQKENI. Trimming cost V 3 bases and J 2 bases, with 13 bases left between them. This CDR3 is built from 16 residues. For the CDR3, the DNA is TGTGCCAGCTCACCCTCCCCGGACAGTAACACCGGGGAGCTGTTTTTT. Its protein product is CASSPSPDSNTGELFF.

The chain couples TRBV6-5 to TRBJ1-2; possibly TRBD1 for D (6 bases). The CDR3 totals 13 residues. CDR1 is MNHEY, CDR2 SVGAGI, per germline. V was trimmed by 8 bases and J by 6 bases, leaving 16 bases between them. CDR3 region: CASGANRVNGYTF. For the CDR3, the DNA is TGTGCCAGCGGAGCTAACAGGGTGAATGGCTACACCTTC.

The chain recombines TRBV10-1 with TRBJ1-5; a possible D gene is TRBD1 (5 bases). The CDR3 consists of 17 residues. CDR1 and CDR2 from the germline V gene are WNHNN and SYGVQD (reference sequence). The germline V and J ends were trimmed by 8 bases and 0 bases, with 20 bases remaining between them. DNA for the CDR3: TGCGCCAGCGAGTTTGACGGCGCGGGGGATAGCAATCAGCCCCAGCATTTT. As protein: CASEFDGAGDSNQPQHF.

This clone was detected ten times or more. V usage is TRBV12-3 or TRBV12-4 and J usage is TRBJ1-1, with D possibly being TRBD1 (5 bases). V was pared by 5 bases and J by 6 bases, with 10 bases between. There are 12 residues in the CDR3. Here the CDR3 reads CASSEEGAEAFF. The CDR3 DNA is TGTGCCAGCAGTGAAGAAGGGGCTGAAGCTTTCTTT.

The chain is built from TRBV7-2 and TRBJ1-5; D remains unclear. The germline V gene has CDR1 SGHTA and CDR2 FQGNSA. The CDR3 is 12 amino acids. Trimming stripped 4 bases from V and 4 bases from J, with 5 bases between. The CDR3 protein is CASSSDNQPQHF. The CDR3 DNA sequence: TGTGCCAGCAGCTCAGATAATCAGCCCCAGCATTTT.

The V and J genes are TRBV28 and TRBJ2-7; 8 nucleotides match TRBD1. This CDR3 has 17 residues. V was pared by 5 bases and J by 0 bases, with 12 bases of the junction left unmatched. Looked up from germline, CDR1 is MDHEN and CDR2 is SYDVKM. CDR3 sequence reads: CASSLIFLQGDSYEQYF. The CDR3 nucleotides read TGTGCCAGCAGTCTCATCTTCTTACAGGGGGACTCCTACGAGCAGTACTTC.

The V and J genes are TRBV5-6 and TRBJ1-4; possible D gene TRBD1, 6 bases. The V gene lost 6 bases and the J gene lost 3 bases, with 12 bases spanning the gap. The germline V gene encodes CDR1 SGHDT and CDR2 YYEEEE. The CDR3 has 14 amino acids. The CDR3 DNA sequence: TGTGCCAGCATCATACAGGGATCTAATGAAAAACTGTTTTTT. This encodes CASIIQGSNEKLFF. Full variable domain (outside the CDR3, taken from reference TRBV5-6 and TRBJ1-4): DAGVTQSPTHLIKTRGQQVTLRCSPKSGHDTVSWYQQALGQGPQFIFQYYEEEERQRGNFPDRFSGHQFPNYSSELNVNALLLGDSALYLCASIIQGSNEKLFFGSGTQLSVL.

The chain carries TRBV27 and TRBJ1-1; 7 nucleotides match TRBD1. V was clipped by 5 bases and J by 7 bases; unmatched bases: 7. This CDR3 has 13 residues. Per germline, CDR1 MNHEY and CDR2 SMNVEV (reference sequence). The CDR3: CASSGTRGFEAFF. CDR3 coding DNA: TGTGCCAGCAGTGGAACCAGGGGGTTTGAAGCTTTCTTT.

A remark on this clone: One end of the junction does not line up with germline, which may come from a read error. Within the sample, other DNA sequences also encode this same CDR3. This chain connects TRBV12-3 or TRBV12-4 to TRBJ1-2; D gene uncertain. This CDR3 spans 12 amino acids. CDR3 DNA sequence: TGCGCCAGCAGTTTTGGTGAGGATGGCTACACCTTC. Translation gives CASSFGEDGYTF.

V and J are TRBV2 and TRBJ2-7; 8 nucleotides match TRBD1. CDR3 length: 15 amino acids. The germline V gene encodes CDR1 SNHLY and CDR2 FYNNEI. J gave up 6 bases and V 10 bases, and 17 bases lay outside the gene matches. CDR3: CATKEVGQGSSEQYF. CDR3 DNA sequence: TGTGCCACCAAAGAGGTCGGACAGGGATCTTCCGAGCAGTACTTC.

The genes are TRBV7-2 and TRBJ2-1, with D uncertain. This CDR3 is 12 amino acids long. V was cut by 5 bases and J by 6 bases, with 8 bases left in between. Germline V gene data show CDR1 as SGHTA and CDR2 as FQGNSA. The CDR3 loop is CASSPVFNEQFF. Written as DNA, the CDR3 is TGTGCCAGCAGCCCCGTATTCAATGAGCAGTTCTTC. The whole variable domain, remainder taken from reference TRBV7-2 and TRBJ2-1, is GAGVSQSPSNKVTEKGKDVELRCDPISGHTALYWYRQSLGQGLEFLIYFQGNSAPDKSGLPSDRFSAERTGGSVSTLTIQRTQQEDSAVYLCASSPVFNEQFFGPGTRLTVL.

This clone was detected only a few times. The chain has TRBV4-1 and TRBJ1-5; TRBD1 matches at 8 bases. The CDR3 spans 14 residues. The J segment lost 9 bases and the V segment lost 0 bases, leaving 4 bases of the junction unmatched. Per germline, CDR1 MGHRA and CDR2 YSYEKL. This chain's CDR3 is CASSQEQGDRPQHF. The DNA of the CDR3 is TGCGCCAGCAGCCAAGAACAGGGGGATCGGCCCCAGCATTTT.